The 30 T cell receptor beta chains given below trace back to one sample, sequenced in a study of T cell responses to AZD1222 COVID-19 vaccine. Here immunoSEQ multiplex PCR was the method, and the copy in TCRdb shows in-frame clones only, minus some. The data hold 140,000 to 150,000 clones, with approximately 93% observed a single time. Sample: peripheral blood, taken after recovery from COVID-19. The receptors here all came from an adult who had recovered from COVID-19.

The table lists this clone with a count of one. The J gene is TRBJ1-6, the V gene TRBV19; 9 nucleotides align to TRBD1. Unmatched junction bases numbered 6, after V lost 11 bases and J lost 7 bases. The CDR3 length is 13 residues. CDR1 is LNHDA, CDR2 SQIVND, per germline (reference sequence). DNA for the CDR3: TGTGCCTGCAAGGACAGGGGAAATTCACCCCTCCACTTT. Translated, it gives CACKDRGNSPLHF.

In its sample, this clone was seen once. The J gene is TRBJ2-1, the V gene TRBV5-1; the D is unclear. Germline V lookup: CDR1 SGHRS, CDR2 YFSETQ. The CDR3 runs to 15 residues. The V end lost 0 bases, the J end lost 4 bases, and 11 bases lay between the germline ends. CDR3 nucleotides: TGCGCCAGCAGCTTGGTGTGGACCGAATACAATGAGCAGTTCTTC. This sequence encodes CASSLVWTEYNEQFF.

V and J are TRBV29-1 and TRBJ1-2, with D unclear. The V and J ends lost 6 bases and 7 bases respectively, with 12 bases between them. Germline lookup yields CDR1 SQVTM and CDR2 ANQGSEA. The CDR3 runs to 11 residues. The CDR3 region has the DNA TGCAGCGTGCCCCAGTATGGTGGCTACACCTTC. It codes for CSVPQYGGYTF.

The rearrangement links TRBV10-1 to TRBJ2-1; 8 positions agree with TRBD2. Trimming cost V 4 bases and J 8 bases; bases outside gene matches: 10. The CDR3 spans 15 residues. Germline-derived CDR1 and CDR2 are WNHNN and SYGVQD (reference sequence). This CDR3 reads CASSVAAGVMDEQFF. Here the CDR3 DNA reads TGCGCCAGCAGTGTAGCAGCGGGAGTAATGGATGAGCAGTTCTTC.

The CDR3 nucleotides are TGTGCCAGCAGCTGGACAGGGGGTGGCGAAAAACTGTTTTTT. Residues: CASSWTGGGEKLFF. The chain couples TRBV28 to TRBJ1-4, with TRBD1 matching over 10 bases. Trimming removed 6 bases from V and 8 bases from J; junction bases left unmatched: 6. The CDR3 has 14 residues. Germline values: CDR1 MDHEN, CDR2 SYDVKM.

The CDR3 DNA reads TGTGCCAGCAGCTTGGTACCGGACATCCTAAATGAAAAACTGTTTTTT. Encoded protein: CASSLVPDILNEKLFF. The rearrangement joins TRBV5-6 to TRBJ1-4, with D possibly TRBD1 on 5 matching bases. The CDR3 contains 16 residues. CDR1 is SGHDT, CDR2 YYEEEE, per germline. Trimming left V 0 bases short and J 5 bases short, with 14 bases between.

The CDR3 sequence is CASSDITGGGGAFF. The CDR3 DNA is TGTGCCAGCAGTGATATTACAGGAGGAGGGGGGGCTTTCTTT. The chain is built from TRBV2 and TRBJ1-1; D is perhaps TRBD1 (6 bases). Germline assignment: CDR1 SNHLY and CDR2 FYNNEI. This CDR3 has 14 amino acids. Deletions cut 3 bases from V and 11 bases from J, with 19 bases between.

CDR3 in amino acids: CASSFGSGYNEQFF. The CDR3 bases are TGCGCCAGCAGCTTTGGCTCTGGGTACAATGAGCAGTTCTTC. This chain links TRBV5-1 with TRBJ2-1; no reliable D call. The CDR3 covers 14 residues. The V gene lost 2 bases and the J gene lost 4 bases, with 10 bases spanning the gap. Germline V gene data show CDR1 as SGHRS and CDR2 as YFSETQ.

The chain links TRBV11-2 to TRBJ2-3; D is possibly TRBD1 or TRBD2 (5 bases each). Germline-derived CDR1 and CDR2 are SGHAT and FQNNGV. CDR3 size: 15 residues. Trimming shortened V by 5 bases and J by 3 bases, and 15 bases separated the two germline ends. The CDR3 loop is CASSPLGGVTDTQYF. The DNA for the CDR3 is TGTGCCAGCAGCCCCCTTGGGGGAGTAACAGATACGCAGTATTTT.

The rearrangement joins TRBV27 to TRBJ1-6; possibly TRBD1 for D (5 bases). V was pared by 10 bases and J by 3 bases, with 19 bases between. Per germline, CDR1 MNHEY and CDR2 SMNVEV (reference sequence). The CDR3 is 16 amino acids. The CDR3 DNA sequence: TGTGCCACCAAAAAGGAGCAGGGCTTCTATAATTCACCCCTCCACTTT. This encodes CATKKEQGFYNSPLHF.

The sample holds a few counts of this clone. The rearrangement joins TRBV30 to TRBJ2-3; D might be TRBD1 (5 bases). This CDR3 spans 15 amino acids. Trimming took 0 bases from V and 0 from J, leaving 10 bases between them. Germline V CDR1 and CDR2: GTSNPN, SVGIG (reference sequence). The CDR3 spells CAWSVRTSSTDTQYF. DNA for the CDR3: TGTGCCTGGAGTGTACGGACATCTAGCACAGATACGCAGTATTTT.

This chain connects TRBV15 to TRBJ1-5; weak D call: TRBD1 (5 bases). With 3 bases removed from V and 3 bases from J, the gap between germline ends came to 21 bases. Germline V lookup: CDR1 LNHNV, CDR2 YYDKDF (reference sequence). CDR3 size: 18 residues. The CDR3 spells CATSRNPGHISHNQPQHF. DNA for the CDR3: TGTGCCACCAGCAGGAACCCTGGACATATTTCCCACAATCAGCCCCAGCATTTT.

The gene calls are TRBV6-1 and TRBJ2-6; TRBD1 agrees at 11 bases. CDR1 MNHNS and CDR2 SASEGT come from the germline V gene. The CDR3 runs to 19 residues. With V trimmed by 4 bases and J by 0 bases, 8 bases remained unmatched. CDR3 sequence reads: CASSGTWGQGVSGANVLTF. DNA of the CDR3: TGTGCCAGCAGTGGGACCTGGGGACAGGGGGTCTCTGGGGCCAACGTCCTGACTTTC.

This sequence joins TRBV27 and TRBJ1-5; D might be TRBD1 (5 bases). The V end was cut by 6 bases, the J end by 4 bases, with 13 bases between. The CDR3 totals 14 residues. CDR1 is MNHEY and CDR2 is SMNVEV in the germline V gene (reference sequence). CDR3 nucleotides: TGTGCCAGCAGGCCCGGGACGGGGAATCAGCCCCAGCATTTT. This gives the protein CASRPGTGNQPQHF.

This rearrangement joins TRBV5-4 to TRBJ2-7; D call uncertain. This CDR3 contains 14 residues. V was trimmed by 5 bases and J by 3 bases, leaving 15 bases between them. Germline V gene data show CDR1 as SGHNT and CDR2 as YYREEE (reference sequence). The DNA for the CDR3 is TGTGCCAGCAGTTCCGAAGGGCCCGGCTACGAGCAGTACTTC. As protein: CASSSEGPGYEQYF.

The chain has TRBV15 and TRBJ2-3; D is unclear. V lost 1 base and J 0 bases, leaving 5 bases between the germline ends. Germline CDR1 LNHNV, CDR2 YYDKDF (reference sequence). This CDR3 spans 14 amino acids. In DNA form, the CDR3 reads TGTGCCACCAGCAGAGGCGGTAGCACAGATACGCAGTATTTT. Translated: CATSRGGSTDTQYF.

V is TRBV13 and J is TRBJ2-7, with TRBD2 identical over 8 bases. The germline gives CDR1 PRHDT, CDR2 FYEKMQ (reference sequence). J gave up 2 bases and V 2 bases, and 5 bases lay outside the gene matches. This CDR3 is 15 amino acids long. The CDR3 bases are TGTGCCAGCAGCTTACTTGGTAGCGGGACCTACGAGCAGTACTTC. Protein: CASSLLGSGTYEQYF.

DNA for the CDR3: TGTGCCAGCAGTTACGGCGCGTTGTTCTCTGGAAACACCATATATTTT. This codes for CASSYGALFSGNTIYF. The chain uses TRBV6-5 and TRBJ1-3; D gene ambiguous. Germline V gene lookup returns CDR1 MNHEY and CDR2 SVGAGI. V lost 2 bases and J lost 0, with 11 bases in between. This CDR3 is 16 amino acids long.

This clone was seen a single time. This chain joins TRBV19 and TRBJ1-1; 10 bases match TRBD1. The CDR3 totals 15 residues. The germline gives CDR1 LNHDA, CDR2 SQIVND (reference sequence). J lost 3 bases, V lost 4 bases, and 5 bases had no gene match. CDR3 DNA: TGTGCCAGTAGTAAATACGGACAGGGGGACACTGAAGCTTTCTTT. It codes for CASSKYGQGDTEAFF.

V usage is TRBV6-5 and J usage is TRBJ2-7; no definite D call. Trimming stripped 5 bases from V and 0 bases from J, with 14 bases between. The CDR3 has 15 residues. Germline V gives CDR1 MNHEY, CDR2 SVGAGI. The chain's CDR3 is CASSPLDLNSYEQYF. The CDR3 region has the DNA TGTGCCAGCAGTCCCCTCGACCTAAACTCCTACGAGCAGTACTTC.

The chain couples TRBV7-8 to TRBJ2-7; 8 bases are a match to TRBD1. The CDR3 loop spans 16 amino acids. From germline, CDR1 is SGHVS and CDR2 FQNEAQ. With 7 bases clipped from V and 3 bases from J, the junction kept 14 bases outside the gene matches. CDR3 residues: CASIGPGTGFLYEQYF. The DNA for the CDR3 is TGTGCCAGCATAGGACCCGGGACAGGATTTCTCTACGAGCAGTACTTC.

The rearrangement links TRBV19 to TRBJ2-1, with 7 bases aligning to TRBD2. The germline CDR1 and CDR2 sequences are LNHDA and SQIVND (reference sequence). After removal of 8 bases from V and 0 bases from J, the junction contained 4 bases not matched to a gene. The CDR3 contains 14 residues. The CDR3 DNA sequence: TGTGCCAGTCGCGGGGGAAGCTCCTACAATGAGCAGTTCTTC. Translated: CASRGGSSYNEQFF.

The J gene is TRBJ1-3, the V gene TRBV14; the match to TRBD1 covers 8 bases. V lost 8 bases to trimming and J lost 0 bases; unmatched junction nucleotides: 6. In germline, CDR1 is SGHDN, CDR2 FVKESK. This CDR3 is 15 amino acids long. The CDR3 sequence: CASGQGTFSGNTIYF. The CDR3 nucleotides are TGTGCCAGCGGACAGGGCACCTTCTCTGGAAACACCATATATTTT.

This chain links TRBV7-6 with TRBJ2-1, with 9 positions matching TRBD2. J gave up 6 bases and V 2 bases, and 5 bases lay outside the gene matches. Germline CDR1 SGHVS, CDR2 FNYEAQ. CDR3 size: 15 residues. The DNA for the CDR3 is TGTGCCAGCAGCTTACGGGCGGGGGGGCTCAATGAGCAGTTCTTC. It is translated as CASSLRAGGLNEQFF.

The gene calls are TRBV19 and TRBJ1-4, with TRBD1 matching 7 bases. With 0 bases clipped from V and 6 bases from J, the junction kept 7 bases outside the gene matches. Germline lookup yields CDR1 LNHDA and CDR2 SQIVND (reference sequence). This CDR3 is 16 amino acids long. The CDR3 DNA follows: TGTGCCAGTAGTATAGAAACAGGGGTGAGGCATGAAAAACTGTTTTTT. Protein product: CASSIETGVRHEKLFF.

The chain links TRBV5-1 to TRBJ1-4; 9 bases are shared with TRBD1. V was clipped by 4 bases and J by 11 bases; unmatched bases: 6. Per the germline V gene, CDR1 is SGHRS and CDR2 is YFSETQ. The CDR3 is 13 amino acids. The CDR3 here is CASSASGTGKLFF. CDR3 bases: TGCGCCAGCAGCGCGTCCGGGACAGGGAAACTGTTTTTT.

The V and J genes are TRBV7-2 and TRBJ1-5; no reliable D call. Germline V gives CDR1 SGHTA, CDR2 FQGNSA. Trimming removed 1 base at V and 0 bases at J, with 7 bases between. CDR3 length: 15 amino acids. The CDR3 region is CASSLEGYSNQPQHF. The CDR3, as DNA: TGTGCCAGCAGCTTAGAGGGTTATAGCAATCAGCCCCAGCATTTT.

The CDR3 bases are TGTGCCAGTAGTATGAGTGTGTCTAGCGGGAAATACGAGCAGTACTTC. Encoded protein: CASSMSVSSGKYEQYF. The rearrangement links TRBV19 to TRBJ2-7; 9 bases map to TRBD2. The V gene end was trimmed by 3 bases and the J gene end by 4 bases; junction bases not matched to a gene: 10. The CDR3 is 16 residues long. The germline V gene encodes CDR1 LNHDA and CDR2 SQIVND (reference sequence).

The V gene is TRBV7-9, the J gene TRBJ1-1; D is uncertain. Germline V gene data show CDR1 as SEHNR and CDR2 as FQNEAQ (reference sequence). The V end was cut by 4 bases, the J end by 4 bases, with 13 bases between. The CDR3 contains 14 residues. The CDR3 region has the DNA TGTGCCAGCAGCTACCATGGGGAGGGCACTGAAGCTTTCTTT. It encodes CASSYHGEGTEAFF. Full variable domain (rest looked up from reference TRBV7-9 and TRBJ1-1): DTGVSQNPRHKITKRGQNVTFRCDPISEHNRLYWYRQTLGQGPEFLTYFQNEAQLEKSRLLSDRFSAERPKGSFSTLEIQRTEQGDSAMYLCASSYHGEGTEAFFGQGTRLTVV.

The CDR3 DNA reads as TGTGCCAGCAGCTTAGCTGACGAGACCCAGTACTTC. Translated, it gives CASSLADETQYF. The chain combines TRBV7-6 with TRBJ2-5; D is undetermined. Germline CDR1 reads SGHVS; CDR2 reads FNYEAQ. V lost 0 bases to trimming and J lost 5 bases, with 4 bases between them. The CDR3 is made up of 12 amino acids.